A selection of T cell receptor beta chains follows, all from one sample in a study of technical replicates of blood from a few donors. Clones were sequenced by immunoSEQ multiplex PCR, and TCRdb holds only the in-frame ones, with some missing. The table has about 64,000 clones, 75% to 90% seen once. Sequencing used PBMCs. These receptors were obtained from a human donor in good health. Some clones in this sample may be carry-over from other donors' samples. CDR3s include the opening cysteine and the closing phenylalanine or tryptophan. D genes are given only for firm matches. Clone sizes are given selectively: once, few, many, or a class where the clone is expanded.

.	TRBV15	.	TRBJ2-5	CATSRDGGAEETQYF	TGTGCCACCAGCAGAGATGGGGGGGCGGAGGAGACCCAGTACTTC
.	TRBV19	TRBD2	TRBJ2-7	CASRKASGVTYEQYF	TGTGCCAGTAGAAAAGCTAGCGGTGTTACCTACGAGCAGTACTTC
.	TRBV5-1	.	TRBJ2-1	CASSPDTEYNEQFF	TGCGCCAGCAGCCCCGACACCGAATACAATGAGCAGTTCTTC
.	TRBV9	TRBD2	TRBJ2-5	CASSVEASGGPETQYF	TGTGCCAGCAGCGTAGAGGCTAGCGGGGGACCGGAGACCCAGTACTTC
.	TRBV19	.	TRBJ2-3	CASRRVATDTQYF	TGTGCCAGTCGCAGGGTGGCGACAGATACGCAGTATTTT
.	TRBV5-4	.	TRBJ2-2	CASSLRGTNTGELFF	TGTGCCAGCAGCTTGAGGGGGACGAACACCGGGGAGCTGTTTTTT
.	TRBV7-8	.	TRBJ2-2	CASKLLATSNTGELFF	TGTGCCAGCAAACTACTAGCAACGTCGAACACCGGGGAGCTGTTTTTT
.	TRBV18	.	TRBJ2-7	CASSPPMSSYEQYF	TGTGCCAGCTCACCACCTATGAGCTCCTACGAGCAGTACTTC
.	TRBV5-6	.	TRBJ1-2	CASSLNGGYTF	TGTGCCAGCAGCTTGAACGGTGGCTACACCTTC
.	TRBV9	TRBD2	TRBJ2-3	CASSVAGTSADTQYF	TGTGCCAGCAGCGTAGCTGGGACTAGCGCAGATACGCAGTATTTT
.	TRBV11-2	.	TRBJ1-5	CASSLDSGLQDDQPQHF	TGTGCCAGCAGCTTAGATAGTGGCCTCCAGGATGATCAGCCCCAGCATTTT
few	TRBV4-3	.	TRBJ1-1	CASSQGSGGNTEAFF	TGCGCCAGCAGCCAGGGATCCGGGGGGAACACTGAAGCTTTCTTT
.	TRBV5-8	TRBD2	TRBJ2-4	CASSLQGLAGGPSAKNIQYF	TGTGCCAGCAGCTTGCAGGGACTAGCGGGAGGGCCTTCGGCCAAAAACATTCAGTACTTC
large	TRBV7-9	TRBD2	TRBJ2-1	CASSYRKTSGRSSYNEQFF	TGTGCCAGCAGCTACCGGAAAACTAGCGGGCGTAGCTCCTACAATGAGCAGTTCTTC
.	TRBV5-4	.	TRBJ2-7	CASSWITGNLPYEQYF	TGTGCCAGCAGCTGGATTACAGGCAACCTCCCCTACGAGCAGTACTTC
.	TRBV9	TRBD2	TRBJ2-5	CASSALAGGQETQYF	TGTGCCAGCAGCGCCCTAGCGGGGGGGCAAGAGACCCAGTACTTC
.	TRBV11-1	.	TRBJ2-1	CASFSGGFLSNNEQFF	TGTGCCAGTTTTTCGGGTGGCTTTCTTTCCAACAATGAGCAGTTCTTC
.	TRBV21-1	.	TRBJ2-7	CASSPQANEQYF	TGTGCCAGCAGCCCCCAAGCCAACGAGCAGTACTTC
.	TRBV6-5	.	TRBJ2-7	CASSPRGDYEQYF	TGTGCCAGCTCACCCAGGGGCGACTACGAGCAGTACTTC
.	TRBV4-3	.	TRBJ1-4	CASSQDSTNEKLFF	TGCGCCAGCAGCCAAGATTCGACTAATGAAAAACTGTTTTTT
.	TRBV5-6	.	TRBJ2-3	CASSSTGQWTGDTQYF	TGTGCCAGCAGCTCCACCGGACAGTGGACGGGAGATACGCAGTATTTT
.	TRBV6-1	TRBD1	TRBJ1-5	CASSENRGYNQPQHF	TGTGCCAGCAGTGAAAACAGGGGCTACAATCAGCCCCAGCATTTT
.	TRBV18	TRBD1	TRBJ1-1	CASSLGTVFQNTEAFF	TGTGCCAGCTCACTGGGGACAGTCTTTCAGAACACTGAAGCTTTCTTT
.	TRBV30	TRBD2	TRBJ2-7	CAWSVGTSPSEQYF	TGTGCCTGGAGTGTAGGGACTAGCCCCTCCGAGCAGTACTTC